This entry lists 24 T cell receptor beta chains sequenced from one sample in a study of CD4 and CD8 cells across lung adenocarcinoma regions. TCRdb called the PCR reads again in MiXCR, with one record for every CDR3 protein. This table holds 9,500 to 12,000 distinct CDR3 sequences, less than 70% found once. The sample comprised CD4+ T cells from the center of a lung tumor. These receptors came from a male donor with lung adenocarcinoma. The CD4 and CD8 labels of this study may be unreliable.

This chain connects TRBV6-5 to TRBJ1-1; TRBD1 matches at 8 bases. V shed 2 bases, J shed 6 bases, and the junction held 8 bases outside the gene matches. CDR1 and CDR2 (germline): MNHEY, SVGAGI. The CDR3 has 15 residues. CDR3 in DNA: TGTGCCAGCAGTTACACGACAGGGGATGACGCTGAAGCTTTCTTT. This translates into CASSYTTGDDAEAFF.

This rearrangement joins TRBV6-1 to TRBJ2-7; D remains ambiguous. With 3 bases removed from V and 2 bases from J, the gap between germline ends came to 5 bases. Germline loops: CDR1 MNHNS, CDR2 SASEGT. This CDR3 has 12 amino acids. CDR3 nucleotides: TGTGCCAGCAGTGACGGACCCTACGAGCAGTACTTC. It yields the protein CASSDGPYEQYF.

This clonotype has just one count. The V call is TRBV6-1, the J call TRBJ2-3; D may be TRBD1 (6 bases). This CDR3 region has 14 residues. Trimming left V 3 bases short and J 4 bases short, with 11 bases between. Per the germline V gene, CDR1 is MNHNS and CDR2 is SASEGT. The CDR3 reads CASSEGAGSDTQYF. Here the CDR3 DNA reads TGTGCCAGCAGTGAGGGGGCGGGCTCAGATACGCAGTATTTT.

This clonotype was picked up a small number of times. The chain couples TRBV6-5 to TRBJ2-7; 7 positions agree with TRBD1. Germline CDR1 is MNHEY and CDR2 is SVGAGI. There are 17 residues in the CDR3. V lost 0 bases and J lost 1; bases outside the gene matches: 9. The CDR3 spells CASSYSPFDRVSYEQYF. The CDR3 bases are TGTGCCAGCAGTTACTCACCCTTCGACAGGGTGTCCTACGAGCAGTACTTC.

CDR3 sequence (DNA): TGTGCCAGCAGTCCCAAGGACAGAAGCACAGGTGCGCAGTATTTT. This sequence encodes CASSPKDRSTGAQYF. The genes are TRBV6-1 and TRBJ2-3, with a possible D match to TRBD1 (6 bases). The CDR3 consists of 15 residues. Per germline, CDR1 MNHNS and CDR2 SASEGT. V was shortened by 5 bases and J by 10 bases, with 22 bases between the two germline ends.

This clonotype was observed a handful of times. V and J are TRBV6-1 and TRBJ2-1, with TRBD2 as a possible D gene (5 bases). The CDR3 length is 15 residues. V gave up 1 base and J gave up 6 bases, with 13 bases separating them. CDR1 and CDR2 (germline): MNHNS, SASEGT. CDR3 bases: TGTGCCAGCAGTGAAGTGAGGGCCCTTGGCAATGAGCAGTTCTTC. It translates to CASSEVRALGNEQFF.

This clonotype was counted a few times. This sequence joins TRBV20-1 and TRBJ2-7, with 8 bases lining up with TRBD2. V shed 5 bases, J shed 4 bases, and the junction held 10 bases outside the gene matches. CDR3 length: 14 amino acids. Germline CDR1 reads DFQATT; CDR2 reads SNEGSKA (reference sequence). The DNA of the CDR3 is TGCAGTGCTGAGAAGGGGGGCGGGAGGTACGAGCAGTACTTC. Residues: CSAEKGGGRYEQYF.

The chain is built from TRBV7-2 and TRBJ2-1; D is uncertain. Judging by the DNA end, TRBJ2-5 fits better; the J call may be wrong. Per germline, CDR1 SGHTA and CDR2 FQGNSA. The CDR3 spans 14 residues. This CDR3 is CASSPYSRAETQYF. The CDR3 DNA follows: TGTGCCAGCAGCCCCTATAGCCGAGCAGAGACCCAGTACTTC.

Note on this clonotype: A read error may account for a junction end that differs from germline. The rearrangement uses TRBV6-8 and TRBJ2-4; 7 nucleotides match TRBD2. Germline CDR1 is MNHGY and CDR2 is SAAAGT. The CDR3 is made up of 16 amino acids. DNA for the CDR3: TGTGCCAGCCGCGTCTCGGGGCTGGGAGGGAGGAACACTCAGTACTTC. This encodes CASRVSGLGGRNTQYF.

In regard to this clonotype: At one end the junction does not follow the germline gene, possibly because of a read error. CDR3 nucleotides: TGTGCCAGCCCCGAAGGGCACCGTGACCAAGATACCCAGTACTTT. It specifies CASPEGHRDQDTQYF. V gene TRBV6-1 combines with J gene TRBJ2-3; unclear D gene. Germline CDR1 is MNHNS and CDR2 is SASEGT. CDR3 length equals 15 residues.

This clonotype occurred once. The chain joins TRBV27 to TRBJ2-5; possibly TRBD1 for D (6 bases). The J call may be in error: the DNA end matches TRBJ2-1 better. There are 13 residues in the CDR3. The germline V gene has CDR1 MNHEY and CDR2 SMNVEV (reference sequence). The CDR3 region is CASHDRYDNEQFF. CDR3 bases: TGTGCCAGCCACGACAGGTACGACAATGAGCAGTTCTTC.

This clonotype is categorized as medium-sized. Written as DNA, the CDR3 is TGTGCCAGCAGTACCCGGACAGGGGGTAAGCAGTACTTC. Protein product: CASSTRTGGKQYF. The chain uses TRBV6-5 and TRBJ2-5, with TRBD1 matching 10 bases. With V trimmed by 5 bases and J by 11 bases, 8 bases remained unmatched. CDR1 MNHEY and CDR2 SVGAGI come from the germline V gene. The length of the CDR3 is 13 residues.

In its sample, this clonotype was seen once. The DNA for the CDR3 is TGCGCCAGCAGCCTTGACAGGGTTCCCTACGAGCAGTACTTC. Protein: CASSLDRVPYEQYF. V gene TRBV5-1 combines with J gene TRBJ2-7; 7 bases agree with TRBD1. The CDR3 length is 14 residues. Looked up from germline, CDR1 is SGHRS and CDR2 is YFSETQ. V was clipped by 4 bases and J by 2 bases; unmatched bases: 6.

This clonotype was picked up a small number of times. The J gene is TRBJ2-5, the V gene TRBV6-5; 9 bases align to TRBD1. The CDR3 loop spans 16 amino acids. V trimming: 4 bases; J trimming: 7 bases; junction bases outside the gene matches: 13. The germline V gene has CDR1 MNHEY and CDR2 SVGAGI. The CDR3 sequence is CASSSRDRVGGGTQYF. The DNA for the CDR3 is TGTGCCAGCAGTTCCCGGGACAGGGTAGGAGGCGGGACCCAGTACTTC.

This clonotype was detected a few times. The chain has TRBV6-1 and TRBJ2-1; 7 nucleotides agree with TRBD2. The CDR3 loop spans 15 amino acids. CDR1 and CDR2 from the germline V gene are MNHNS and SASEGT. The ends lost 6 bases at V and 9 bases at J; junction bases unmatched: 14. The CDR3 DNA sequence: TGTGCCAGCAGACCTTCTGGCGGGAGCATGGGTGAGCAGTTCTTC. Its translation is CASRPSGGSMGEQFF.

The rearrangement joins TRBV9 to TRBJ2-3, with unresolved D. Trimming pared 0 bases from V and 4 bases from J, leaving 15 bases between. The length of the CDR3 is 16 residues. Germline lookup yields CDR1 SGDLS and CDR2 YYNGEE. In nucleotides, the CDR3 is TGTGCCAGCAGCGTAGGATCAACAACAGATGCAGATACGCAGTATTTT. This encodes CASSVGSTTDADTQYF. Supplemented by reference TRBV9 and TRBJ2-3, the full variable domain reads DSGVTQTPKHLITATGQRVTLRCSPRSGDLSVYWYQQSLDQGLQFLIQYYNGEERAKGNILERFSAQQFPDLHSELNLSSLELGDSALYFCASSVGSTTDADTQYFGPGTRLTVL.

Concerning this clonotype: The junction differs from germline at one of its ends, possibly a read error. The chain has TRBV6-1 and TRBJ2-1, with 8 positions matching TRBD1. The germline V gene encodes CDR1 MNHNS and CDR2 SASEGT. The length of the CDR3 is 15 residues. The CDR3 is CASSGPGTGHGELFF. CDR3 sequence (DNA): TGTGCCAGCAGTGGGCCCGGGACAGGCCACGGGGAGCTGTTCTTT.

Turning to this clonotype: At one of its ends the junction is not consistent with the germline gene, which may arise from a read error. The J gene is TRBJ2-1, the V gene TRBV27; 7 nucleotides line up with TRBD1. CDR3 length: 13 amino acids. Germline V lookup: CDR1 MNHEY, CDR2 SMNVEV (reference sequence). CDR3 residues: CVSSPGTDNEQFF. CDR3 nucleotide sequence: TGTGTCAGCAGTCCCGGGACAGACAATGAGCAGTTCTTC.

The rearrangement links TRBV6-1 to TRBJ2-5; D possibly corresponds to TRBD2 (6 bases). The length of the CDR3 is 16 residues. The ends were cut back, 1 base at V and 1 base at J, with 13 bases in the middle. Looked up from germline, CDR1 is MNHNS and CDR2 is SASEGT. The CDR3 sequence is CASSEGRVRGQETQYF. CDR3 DNA sequence: TGTGCCAGCAGTGAAGGGAGGGTTCGGGGCCAAGAGACCCAGTACTTC.

The chain links TRBV27 to TRBJ2-5, with D possibly matching TRBD2 (6 bases). Trimming took off 2 bases at V and 4 bases at J, with 14 bases between the two ends. In germline, CDR1 is MNHEY, CDR2 SMNVEV (reference sequence). The CDR3 runs 15 residues. As DNA, the CDR3 is TGTGCCAGCAGTTTAGAATCGGGGGTGGGAGAGACCCAGTACTTC. Amino acids: CASSLESGVGETQYF.

This clonotype was detected only once. The genes are TRBV6-1 and TRBJ2-1, with 8 bases that match TRBD2. This CDR3 has 17 residues. Germline V lookup: CDR1 MNHNS, CDR2 SASEGT. V lost 6 bases to trimming and J lost 0 bases; unmatched junction nucleotides: 10. The CDR3 DNA sequence: TGTGCCAGCAGGGGTGGAGCGGGGGCCAACTCCTACAATGAGCAGTTCTTC. Encoded protein: CASRGGAGANSYNEQFF.

The V gene is TRBV7-2, the J gene TRBJ2-7, with 9 bases matching TRBD1. V lost 5 bases, J lost 3 bases, and 5 bases stayed unmatched. The CDR3 loop spans 14 amino acids. Germline-derived CDR1 and CDR2 are SGHTA and FQGNSA. The CDR3 protein is CASSPGTGYYEQYF. CDR3 DNA: TGTGCCAGCAGCCCCGGGACAGGGTACTACGAGCAGTACTTC.

The chain combines TRBV6-1 with TRBJ2-3; 8 nucleotides agree with TRBD2. Germline CDR1 and CDR2: MNHNS and SASEGT. Trimming removed 0 bases from V and 5 bases from J; junction bases left unmatched: 7. CDR3 size: 16 residues. The CDR3 spells CASSEARRGAKDTQYF. In DNA, the CDR3 is TGTGCCAGCAGTGAAGCGAGGCGGGGGGCCAAAGATACGCAGTATTTT.

In regard to this clonotype: Germline and junction disagree at one end, which may indicate a read error. This chain links TRBV10-1 with TRBJ2-3, with a weak D call TRBD2 (5 bases). This CDR3 is 15 amino acids long. From germline, CDR1 is WNHNN and CDR2 SYGVQD (reference sequence). The CDR3 DNA is TGCGCCAGGGGTGAAGGTGGACTTGGCACAGATACGCAGTATTTC. Its translation: CARGEGGLGTDTQYF.